These 27 T cell receptor beta chains originate from one sample sequenced in a study of T-cell reconstitution after alpha-beta-depleted transplantation in children. Unique molecular identifiers tagged the TCRbeta library. TCRdb recomputed calls from the PCR reads with MiXCR, one row per CDR3 protein. The sample lists just under 250,000 distinct CDR3 sequences; more than 20% were seen once. Sequencing used PBMCs, obtained before TCRalphabeta/CD19-depleted stem cell transplant. Every receptor here comes from a girl aged 2-10 years with Fanconi anemia, due to receive a stem cell transplant.

This chain connects TRBV29-1 to TRBJ2-7; D unclear. Between the trimmed V and J ends, which lost 7 bases and 2 bases, there was a span of 12 bases. This CDR3 contains 12 residues. Germline CDR1 reads SQVTM; CDR2 reads ANQGSEA. CDR3 loop: CSAGTTTYEQYF. The CDR3 DNA follows: TGCAGCGCTGGCACGACCACCTACGAGCAGTACTTC.

There are many counts of this clonotype. CDR3 protein: CAISDRQALGELFF. CDR3 nucleotide sequence: TGTGCCATCAGTGACCGACAGGCGCTCGGGGAGCTGTTTTTT. The chain employs TRBV10-3 and TRBJ2-2; D possibly corresponds to TRBD1 (6 bases). The CDR3 has 14 amino acids. V was shortened by 3 bases and J by 7 bases, with 12 bases between the two germline ends. Germline lookup yields CDR1 ENHRY and CDR2 SYGVKD.

This clonotype has more than one count but fewer than ten. This chain connects TRBV7-2 to TRBJ2-5; TRBD2 is a possible D gene (7 bases). Germline CDR1 reads SGHTA; CDR2 reads FQGNSA. This CDR3 comprises 15 residues. The V and J ends lost 4 bases and 5 bases respectively, with 17 bases between them. The CDR3 DNA is TGTGCCAGCAGCTCTGAACGGGGGGCGCGGGAGACCCAGTACTTC. This gives the protein CASSSERGARETQYF.

The table lists this clonotype with a few counts. The chain has TRBV29-1 and TRBJ1-1, with D perhaps matching TRBD1 (5 bases). The CDR3 is made up of 13 amino acids. Germline-derived CDR1 and CDR2 are SQVTM and ANQGSEA. V lost 5 bases, J lost 5 bases, and 15 bases lay in between. This CDR3 reads CSVHVGQVTEAFF. The CDR3 region has the DNA TGCAGCGTTCATGTGGGGCAGGTGACTGAAGCTTTCTTT.

The chain couples TRBV6-5 to TRBJ1-4, with D perhaps TRBD1 (5 bases). Germline V CDR1 and CDR2: MNHEY, SVGAGI. Trimming stripped 4 bases from V and 3 bases from J, with 12 bases between. This CDR3 is 15 amino acids long. CDR3 protein: CASSWGVGSNEKLFF. DNA of the CDR3: TGTGCCAGCAGTTGGGGCGTTGGGTCTAATGAAAAACTGTTTTTT.

The table lists this clonotype with many counts. J is TRBJ2-2 and V is TRBV6-1, with TRBD2 identical over 14 bases. Trimming took 4 bases from V and 7 from J; bases not matched to a gene: 2. The germline V gene has CDR1 MNHNS and CDR2 SASEGT. CDR3 length: 15 amino acids. The CDR3 sequence: CASSGLAGGRGELFF. In DNA, the CDR3 is TGTGCCAGCAGTGGACTAGCGGGGGGGCGCGGGGAGCTGTTTTTT.

This clonotype appeared a single time. The CDR3 is CASSQDREETQYF. The CDR3 coding sequence is TGTGCCAGTAGTCAGGACAGGGAAGAGACCCAGTACTTC. The chain employs TRBV19 and TRBJ2-5; TRBD1 aligns across 8 bases. This CDR3 region has 13 residues. Per germline, CDR1 LNHDA and CDR2 SQIVND (reference sequence). V shed 5 bases and J 3 bases; nucleotides not matched to a gene: 2. Variable domain in full (rest from reference TRBV19 and TRBJ2-5): DGGITQSPKYLFRKEGQNVTLSCEQNLNHDAMYWYRQDPGQGLRLIYYSQIVNDFQKGDIAEGYSVSREKKESFPLTVTSAQKNPTAFYLCASSQDREETQYFGPGTRLLVL.

This chain joins TRBV28 and TRBJ1-2, with D perhaps matching TRBD1 (5 bases). This CDR3 region has 15 residues. Germline CDR1 and CDR2: MDHEN and SYDVKM. Trimming stripped 1 base from V and 8 bases from J, with 17 bases between. As DNA, the CDR3 is TGTGCCAGCAGTTTATCCCCCCCGGGACCTGTGGGCTACACCTTC. Translating gives CASSLSPPGPVGYTF.

This clonotype was observed at least ten times. The chain recombines TRBV29-1 with TRBJ2-5, with D hard to call. This CDR3 is built from 13 residues. CDR1 is SQVTM and CDR2 is ANQGSEA in the germline V gene. The V end was cut by 1 base, the J end by 8 bases, with 14 bases between. This CDR3 is CSVEVLGAATQYF. The CDR3 nucleotides are TGCAGCGTTGAAGTCCTTGGCGCTGCAACCCAGTACTTC.

This clonotype was counted between two and nine times. The CDR3 DNA is TGTGCCAGCAGCTTAGCGCCCCGACTAGCCTCTTCGGGCACAGATACGCAGTATTTT. Residues: CASSLAPRLASSGTDTQYF. The chain links TRBV7-2 to TRBJ2-3, with TRBD2 matching over 7 bases. CDR3 length equals 19 residues. CDR1 is SGHTA, CDR2 FQGNSA, per germline. After removal of 0 bases from V and 1 base from J, the junction contained 13 bases not matched to a gene.

Ten or more counts support this clonotype. The chain joins TRBV7-2 to TRBJ2-3; the match to TRBD2 covers 9 bases. The germline V gene has CDR1 SGHTA and CDR2 FQGNSA. The CDR3 extends over 15 amino acids. Trimming removed 3 bases from V and 0 bases from J; junction bases left unmatched: 1. The CDR3 region is CASSLRGGSTDTQYF. CDR3 in DNA: TGTGCCAGCAGCTTGCGGGGGGGCAGCACAGATACGCAGTATTTT.

The chain recombines TRBV18 with TRBJ2-7; 9 bases are shared with TRBD1. This CDR3 has 15 residues. Germline V gives CDR1 KGHSH, CDR2 LQKENI. J gave up 3 bases and V 2 bases, and 5 bases lay outside the gene matches. The CDR3 nucleotides are TGTGCCAGCTCACCAGGGACAGGGATTTTCTACGAGCAGTACTTC. Residues: CASSPGTGIFYEQYF.

This clonotype was counted ten times or more. The V and J genes are TRBV29-1 and TRBJ2-7; 9 positions match TRBD1. CDR1 and CDR2 from the germline V gene are SQVTM and ANQGSEA. V gave up 3 bases and J gave up 6 bases; unmatched junction bases: 9. The CDR3 sequence is 14 residues long. CDR3 coding DNA: TGCAGCGTTGACCCCACAGGGGGCGAGGGCGAGCAGTACTTC. Its translation: CSVDPTGGEGEQYF.

This clonotype was counted only a few times. The chain couples TRBV5-1 to TRBJ2-7; weak D call: TRBD2 (6 bases). Germline CDR1 SGHRS, CDR2 YFSETQ. The CDR3 length is 16 residues. Trimming cost V 4 bases and J 0 bases, with 17 bases left between them. DNA of the CDR3: TGCGCCAGCAGCGTGGGGCTAGCGTACCTCTCCTACGAGCAGTACTTC. Protein product: CASSVGLAYLSYEQYF.

The rearrangement joins TRBV29-1 to TRBJ1-5; D is uncertain. The CDR3 spans 14 residues. V lost 3 bases and J 0 bases, leaving 9 bases between the germline ends. The germline CDR1 and CDR2 sequences are SQVTM and ANQGSEA. DNA of the CDR3: TGCAGCGTTGACGCGCAGCTTAGCAATCAGCCCCAGCATTTT. This gives the protein CSVDAQLSNQPQHF.

Ten or more counts support this clonotype. The chain links TRBV20-1 to TRBJ2-1; a weak D match, TRBD2 (6 bases). V was pared by 3 bases and J by 8 bases, with 14 bases between. This CDR3 contains 13 residues. Germline V gene data show CDR1 as DFQATT and CDR2 as SNEGSKA (reference sequence). The CDR3 spells CSASGSRVDEQFF. CDR3 DNA: TGCAGTGCTAGCGGGAGCCGCGTCGATGAGCAGTTCTTC.

This clonotype showed up just a few times. This chain uses TRBV29-1 with TRBJ1-4, with a possible D match to TRBD1 (5 bases). This CDR3 is built from 13 residues. Germline CDR1 reads SQVTM; CDR2 reads ANQGSEA. The V end was cut by 3 bases, the J end by 7 bases, with 12 bases between. The CDR3 DNA sequence: TGCAGCGTTGAGTCGTCCCAGGGTGAAAAACTGTTTTTT. Translation: CSVESSQGEKLFF.

In this sample, this clonotype turned up many times. CDR3 bases: TGCAGTGCCCTGCGACTAGCGGGAGCGTACGAGCAGTACTTC. Protein product: CSALRLAGAYEQYF. The chain joins TRBV20-1 to TRBJ2-7; 12 nucleotides align to TRBD2. This CDR3 contains 14 residues. Trimming took 6 bases from V and 4 from J; bases not matched to a gene: 7. Per germline, CDR1 DFQATT and CDR2 SNEGSKA (reference sequence).

The chain combines TRBV28 with TRBJ1-6; D is possibly TRBD1 (6 bases). Germline lookup yields CDR1 MDHEN and CDR2 SYDVKM. The CDR3 has 16 residues. Trimming removed 1 base from V and 9 bases from J, with 16 bases in between. CDR3: CASSLFTWTAPSPLHF. The CDR3 DNA sequence: TGTGCCAGCAGTTTATTTACGTGGACAGCACCTTCACCCCTCCACTTT.

This clonotype was seen more than once but under ten times. This chain connects TRBV5-4 to TRBJ2-2; 8 bases fit TRBD1. This CDR3 contains 14 residues. Trimming removed 4 bases from V and 5 bases from J; junction bases left unmatched: 4. Germline V gene lookup returns CDR1 SGHNT and CDR2 YYREEE (reference sequence). Written as DNA, the CDR3 is TGTGCCAGCAGCCGGACAGGGCCGACCGGGGAGCTGTTTTTT. This sequence encodes CASSRTGPTGELFF.

The rearrangement links TRBV12-3 or TRBV12-4 to TRBJ1-5; TRBD1 matches at 7 bases. J lost 8 bases, V lost 6 bases, and 7 bases had no gene match. CDR3 length equals 13 residues. Here the CDR3 DNA reads TGTGCCAGCAGCAGGGGGAGGGAGAAGCCCCAGCATTTT. This translates into CASSRGREKPQHF.

The V call is TRBV20-1, the J call TRBJ2-3; no definite D call. Germline lookup yields CDR1 DFQATT and CDR2 SNEGSKA (reference sequence). V was clipped by 6 bases and J by 0 bases, with 16 bases between them. The CDR3 sequence is 15 residues long. DNA of the CDR3: TGCAGTGCCACAAGCCTTACTTCTAGCACAGATACGCAGTATTTT. This codes for CSATSLTSSTDTQYF.

This clonotype has ten or more counts. The chain employs TRBV20-1 and TRBJ2-3; TRBD2 matches at 10 bases. Germline assignment: CDR1 DFQATT and CDR2 SNEGSKA (reference sequence). Germline trimming cut 6 bases from V and 4 bases from J; bases unmatched to any gene: 7. The CDR3 contains 14 residues. The CDR3 coding sequence is TGCAGTGCCAGGAGCGGGAGGGAGGCAGATACGCAGTATTTT. Its translation: CSARSGREADTQYF.

In this sample, this clonotype turned up a few times. The chain joins TRBV12-3 or TRBV12-4 to TRBJ2-5, with D possibly TRBD1 on 5 matching bases. Trimming stripped 2 bases from V and 5 bases from J, with 12 bases between. The CDR3 is 14 residues long. The CDR3 loop is CASSLRAKGETQYF. CDR3 nucleotide sequence: TGTGCCAGCAGTTTAAGGGCCAAGGGGGAGACCCAGTACTTC.

CDR3 sequence: CASSESVILGNEQFF. CDR3 in DNA: TGCGCCAGCAGTGAGTCGGTGATCCTGGGCAATGAGCAGTTCTTC. The genes are TRBV10-1 and TRBJ2-1; D ambiguous. Germline values: CDR1 WNHNN, CDR2 SYGVQD (reference sequence). This CDR3 has 15 residues. Trimming cost V 0 bases and J 6 bases, with 12 bases left between them.

This clonotype was seen ten or more times. J is TRBJ2-7 and V is TRBV12-3 or TRBV12-4; D may be TRBD1 (6 bases). The CDR3 totals 15 residues. The V end was cut by 5 bases, the J end by 2 bases, with 16 bases between. CDR3 in amino acids: CASSTIDRPPYEQYF. The CDR3 DNA reads as TGTGCCAGCAGTACAATCGACAGGCCTCCCTACGAGCAGTACTTC.

CDR3 residues: CASSLSNEQYF. CDR3 nucleotides: TGTGCCAGCAGCTTGTCTAACGAGCAGTACTTC. The genes are TRBV5-5 and TRBJ2-7, with no clear D. The CDR3 has 11 amino acids. CDR1 SGHKS and CDR2 YYEKEE come from the germline V gene (reference sequence). Trimming pared 1 base from V and 5 bases from J, leaving 4 bases between.